This TCR beta chain was identified in a study of beta chain features in type 1 diabetes. In this sample, this clone turned up a few times. Its antigen is as yet unknown. Overall study results and limits: In the patient group, naive, central memory and Treg TCRB repertoires seemed more alike than in the healthy donor group.

The germline gives CDR1 SGHVS, CDR2 FQNEAQ. The CDR3 sequence is 15 residues long. J was trimmed by 1 base and V by 2 bases; bases with no gene match: 4. Reverse transcription of all isolated RNA meant that expressed TCRB transcripts were sequenced. The assay was immunoSEQ multiplex PCR, and TCRdb's table has in-frame clones only and misses some. Altogether about 290,000 clones are present, about 8.5% being singletons, with the ten largest covering more than 0.9%. This receptor was identified in a woman aged 18-29 years in good health. The J gene is TRBJ1-1, the V gene TRBV7-8; TRBD1 matches 7 bases. Sequencing was done on a sample of central memory CD4+ T cells from blood. CDR3 sequence: CASSLRTGRNTEAFF. CDR3 DNA: TGTGCCAGCAGCTTACGGACAGGCCGGAACACTGAAGCTTTCTTT.